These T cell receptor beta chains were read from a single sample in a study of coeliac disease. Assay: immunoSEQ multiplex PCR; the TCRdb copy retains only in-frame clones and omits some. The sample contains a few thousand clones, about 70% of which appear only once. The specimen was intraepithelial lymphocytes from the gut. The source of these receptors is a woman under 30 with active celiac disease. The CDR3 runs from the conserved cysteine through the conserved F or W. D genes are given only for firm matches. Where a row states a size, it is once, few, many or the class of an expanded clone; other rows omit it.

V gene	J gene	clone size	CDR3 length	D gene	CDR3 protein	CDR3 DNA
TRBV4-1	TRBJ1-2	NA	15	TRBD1	CASSQEPGQGYGYTF	TGCGCCAGCAGCCAAGAACCGGGACAGGGATATGGCTACACCTTC
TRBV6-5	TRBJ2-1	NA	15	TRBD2	CASSLREPPYNEQFF	TGTGCCAGCAGTTTGCGGGAGCCTCCCTACAATGAGCAGTTCTTC
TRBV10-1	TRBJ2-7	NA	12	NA	CASSETGYEQYF	TGCGCCAGCAGTGAAACGGGGTACGAGCAGTACTTC
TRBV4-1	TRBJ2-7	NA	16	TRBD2	CASSPWGLANRYEQYF	TGCGCCAGCAGCCCCTGGGGACTAGCGAACAGATACGAGCAGTACTTC
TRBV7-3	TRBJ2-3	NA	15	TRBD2	CASSLSGVRADTQYF	TGTGCCAGCAGCCTTAGCGGGGTTCGCGCAGATACGCAGTATTTT
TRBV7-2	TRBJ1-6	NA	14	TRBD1	CASNFGQDNSPLHF	TGTGCCAGCAACTTCGGACAGGATAATTCACCCCTCCACTTT
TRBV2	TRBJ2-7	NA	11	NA	CASMAGNEQYF	TGTGCCAGCATGGCAGGGAACGAGCAGTACTTC
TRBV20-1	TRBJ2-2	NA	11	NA	CSVPRVRELFF	TGCAGTGTCCCTCGAGTTAGGGAGCTGTTTTTT
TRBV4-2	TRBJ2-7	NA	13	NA	CASSQGGTYEQYF	TGTGCCAGCAGCCAAGGCGGTACCTACGAGCAGTACTTC
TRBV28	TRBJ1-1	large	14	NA	CASRQTVMNTEAFF	TGTGCCAGCAGGCAGACAGTCATGAACACTGAAGCTTTCTTT
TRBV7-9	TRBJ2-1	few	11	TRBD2	CAILAGVEQFF	TGTGCCATCCTAGCGGGAGTTGAGCAGTTCTTC
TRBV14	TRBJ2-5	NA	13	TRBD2	CASSPGGRETQYF	TGTGCCAGCAGCCCGGGGGGGCGGGAGACCCAGTACTTC
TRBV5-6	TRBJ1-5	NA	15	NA	CASSSQPGVYQPQHF	TGTGCCAGCAGCTCCCAGCCCGGGGTATATCAGCCCCAGCATTTT
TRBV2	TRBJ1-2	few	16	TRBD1	CASSEARDRGPYGYTF	TGTGCCAGCAGTGAAGCGCGGGACAGAGGACCCTATGGCTACACCTTC
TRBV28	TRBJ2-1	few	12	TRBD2	CASSFSGNEQFF	TGTGCCAGCAGTTTTAGCGGGAATGAGCAGTTCTTC